This T cell receptor (beta chain) came from a study of cytomegalovirus exposure and HLA in healthy donors. Whole-study results and caveats: There were under 200 TCR beta chains listed as cytomegalovirus-associated.

CDR1 is ENHRY and CDR2 is SYGVKD in the germline V gene. V gave up 4 bases and J gave up 9 bases; unmatched junction bases: 11. CDR3 size: 15 residues. The validation cohort, a group of 100 to 150 subjects, included the donors and was separate from the approximately 680-subject first cohort. Remarks on this clone: Its specificity is not known.

Profiled with immunoSEQ multiplex PCR; TCRdb holds only in-frame clones, not every one. The repertoire holds 100,000 to 150,000 clones, with 95% to 97% as singletons. The chain recombines TRBV10-3 with TRBJ2-7, with TRBD2 matching 11 bases. Sequencing was done on a sample of PBMCs. The receptor's source is a man in his late teens or twenties in good health and CMV-seronegative. CDR3 DNA: TGTGCCATCAGTGGTCGGGGACTAGCGGACCTCGGGCAGTACTTC. It encodes CAISGRGLADLGQYF.